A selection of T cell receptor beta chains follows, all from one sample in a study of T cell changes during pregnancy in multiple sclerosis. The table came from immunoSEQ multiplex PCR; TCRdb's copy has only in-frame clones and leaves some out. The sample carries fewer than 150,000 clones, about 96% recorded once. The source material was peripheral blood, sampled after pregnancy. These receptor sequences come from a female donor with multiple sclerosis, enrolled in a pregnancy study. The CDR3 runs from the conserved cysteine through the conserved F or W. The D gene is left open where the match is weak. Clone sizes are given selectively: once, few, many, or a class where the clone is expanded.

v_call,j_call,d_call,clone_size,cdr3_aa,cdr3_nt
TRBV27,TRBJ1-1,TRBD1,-,CATGQGSNTEAFF,TGTGCCACCGGACAGGGGTCTAACACTGAAGCTTTCTTT
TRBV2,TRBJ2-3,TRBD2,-,CASRLTSGRTVTDTQYF,TGTGCCAGCAGGTTAACTAGCGGGAGGACCGTCACAGATACGCAGTATTTT
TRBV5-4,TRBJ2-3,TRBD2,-,CASSLGGAGGWTDTQYF,TGTGCCAGCAGCTTGGGGGGTGCGGGAGGATGGACAGATACGCAGTATTTT
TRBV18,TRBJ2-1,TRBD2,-,CASSGEGSPYNEQFF,TGTGCCAGCTCAGGGGAGGGGTCCCCCTACAATGAGCAGTTCTTC
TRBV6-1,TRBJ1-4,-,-,CASRDSFATNEKLFF,TGTGCCAGCAGGGACAGTTTTGCAACTAATGAAAAACTGTTTTTT
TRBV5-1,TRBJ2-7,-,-,CASSLAGGQGPSYEQYF,TGCGCCAGCAGCTTGGCCGGGGGTCAGGGTCCCTCCTACGAGCAGTACTTC
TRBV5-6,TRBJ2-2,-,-,CASSMDPGRYTGELFF,TGTGCCAGCAGCATGGACCCGGGGAGATACACCGGGGAGCTGTTTTTT
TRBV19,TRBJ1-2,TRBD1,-,CASSIVTGDHYGYTF,TGTGCCAGTAGTATAGTAACAGGGGACCACTATGGCTACACCTTC
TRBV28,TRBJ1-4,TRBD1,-,CASSLGAGQGSEKLFF,TGTGCCAGCAGTTTAGGGGCGGGACAGGGTTCGGAAAAACTGTTTTTT
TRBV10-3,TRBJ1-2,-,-,CAIRISGGQSSNGYTF,TGTGCCATCAGAATCAGCGGGGGACAATCGAGCAATGGCTACACCTTC
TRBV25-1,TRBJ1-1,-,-,CASSYGGQREAFF,TGTGCCAGCAGCTACGGGGGGCAGCGTGAAGCTTTCTTT
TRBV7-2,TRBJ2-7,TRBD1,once,CASNPGDRVSYEQYF,TGTGCCAGCAACCCTGGAGACAGGGTGAGCTACGAGCAGTACTTC
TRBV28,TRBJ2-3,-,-,CASSPRGTTDTQYF,TGTGCCAGCTCCCCCAGGGGAACGACAGATACGCAGTATTTT
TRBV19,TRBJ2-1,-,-,CATTGGHNEQFF,TGTGCCACCACGGGGGGACATAATGAGCAGTTCTTC
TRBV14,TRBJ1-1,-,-,CASREQGRSEAFF,TGTGCCAGCAGAGAACAGGGTCGATCTGAAGCTTTCTTT
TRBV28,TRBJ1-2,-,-,CASSFSGLRYTF,TGTGCCAGCAGTTTTTCAGGGTTGCGCTACACCTTC
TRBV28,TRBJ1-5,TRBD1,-,CASSAGTGLSNQPQHF,TGTGCCAGCAGTGCCGGGACAGGGCTTAGCAATCAGCCCCAGCATTTT
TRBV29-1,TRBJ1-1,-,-,CSVIGSGGPMNTEAFF,TGCAGCGTGATCGGGTCTGGAGGGCCCATGAACACTGAAGCTTTCTTT
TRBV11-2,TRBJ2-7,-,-,CASGPRGRAYEQYF,TGTGCCAGCGGCCCGCGGGGCAGAGCCTACGAGCAGTACTTC
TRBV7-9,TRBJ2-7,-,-,CASSFGFQGKPYEQYF,TGTGCCAGCAGCTTTGGATTTCAGGGAAAGCCCTACGAGCAGTACTTC
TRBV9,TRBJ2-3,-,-,CASSVSGSRTDTQYF,TGTGCCAGCAGCGTATCCGGGTCCCGCACAGATACGCAGTATTTT
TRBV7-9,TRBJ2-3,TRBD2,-,CASSWGGTQYF,TGTGCCAGCAGCTGGGGGGGTACGCAGTATTTT
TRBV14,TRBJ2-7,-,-,CASSFGGGFEQYF,TGTGCCAGCAGTTTCGGAGGCGGTTTCGAGCAGTACTTC
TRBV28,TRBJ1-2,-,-,CASSYGPGGQSNYGYTF,TGTGCCAGCAGCTACGGCCCGGGGGGGCAATCTAACTATGGCTACACCTTC
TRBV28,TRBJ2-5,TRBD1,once,CASSLWGQVQETQYF,TGTGCCAGCAGTTTATGGGGACAGGTACAAGAGACCCAGTACTTC
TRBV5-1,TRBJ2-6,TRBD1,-,CASRLPGQGISGANVLTF,TGCGCCAGCAGACTGCCGGGACAGGGTATTTCTGGGGCCAACGTCCTGACTTTC
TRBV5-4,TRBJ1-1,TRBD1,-,CASTPIDRVSEAFF,TGTGCCAGCACCCCGATCGACAGGGTATCTGAAGCTTTCTTT
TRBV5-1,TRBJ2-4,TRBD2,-,CASSLATSGGGNIQYF,TGCGCCAGCAGCTTGGCCACTTCGGGAGGGGGAAACATTCAGTACTTC
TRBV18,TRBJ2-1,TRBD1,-,CASSPQTGFPYNEQFF,TGTGCCAGCTCACCACAGACAGGGTTCCCTTACAATGAGCAGTTCTTC
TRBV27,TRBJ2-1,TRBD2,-,CASSLLGTSGRGEQFF,TGTGCCAGCAGTTTATTAGGGACTAGCGGGAGAGGAGAGCAGTTCTTC
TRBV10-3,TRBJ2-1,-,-,CAIRDSGLYNEQFF,TGTGCCATCAGGGACAGTGGGCTATACAATGAGCAGTTCTTC
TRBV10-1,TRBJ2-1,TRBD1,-,CASSETGTGGAKCLNEQFF,TGCGCCAGCAGTGAGACCGGGACAGGGGGCGCGAAGTGTCTCAATGAGCAGTTCTTC
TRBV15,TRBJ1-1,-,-,CATSREKRTAEAFF,TGTGCCACCAGCAGAGAGAAGAGGACAGCTGAAGCTTTCTTT
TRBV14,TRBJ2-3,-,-,CASSHRVRGTDTQYF,TGTGCCAGCAGCCACAGGGTACGAGGCACAGATACGCAGTATTTT
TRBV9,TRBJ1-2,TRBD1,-,CASSPTTGFGYTF,TGTGCCAGCAGCCCCACGACAGGGTTCGGCTACACCTTC
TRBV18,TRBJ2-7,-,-,CASSPLGRGLGLTYEQYF,TGTGCCAGCTCACCGCTGGGGCGGGGTTTAGGTTTGACCTACGAGCAGTACTTC